This T cell receptor (beta chain) comes out of a study of cytomegalovirus exposure and HLA in healthy donors. Study observations and caveats: About 87% or about 30% of the time was how often most TCR beta V segments were productive, according to an earlier analysis.

This CDR3 has 18 amino acids. V lost 2 bases and J lost 1; bases outside the gene matches: 11. The germline gives CDR1 MGHRA, CDR2 YSYEKL. As for this clone: Its antigen is not identified.

Researchers ran the PCR with 60 Vbeta and 13 Jbeta primers. TCRdb's table, derived via immunoSEQ multiplex PCR, lists solely in-frame clones and lacks some. The table includes roughly 160,000 clones, approximately 80% detected once. The sequence was obtained from a male donor in good health and CMV-seronegative. The chain links TRBV4-1 to TRBJ1-3; 7 positions match TRBD1. Specimen: PBMCs. CDR3 loop: CASSQPGDRVSSGNTIYF. The CDR3 DNA follows: TGCGCCAGCAGCCAACCTGGAGACAGGGTTAGTTCTGGAAACACCATATATTTT.